These T cell receptor beta chains were read from a single sample in a study of PD-1 blockade in classical Hodgkin lymphoma. Assay: immunoSEQ multiplex PCR; the TCRdb copy retains only in-frame clones and omits some. The repertoire includes about 50,000 clones, roughly 66% of them detected once, and roughly 15% sits in the top ten. The sequencing here drew on peripheral blood mononuclear cells (PBMCs), taken before the second cycle of nivolumab. The receptors were gathered from a human donor with classical Hodgkin lymphoma. The CDR3 runs from the conserved cysteine through the conserved F or W. A D gene is named only where the DNA matches it firmly.

DNA: TGTGCCAGCAGCGTAGGGGCGGGAGGTGGCGAGACCCAGTACTTC
CDR3: CASSVGAGGGETQYF
J: TRBJ2-5
D: TRBD2
V: TRBV9

DNA: TGTGCCAGCAGTGTAACGTCCCAAGAGACCCAGTACTTC
CDR3: CASSVTSQETQYF
J: TRBJ2-5
D: .
V: TRBV25-1

DNA: TGTGCCAGCAGTGAAGGTACGACAGTCTCACCCCTCCACTTT
CDR3: CASSEGTTVSPLHF
J: TRBJ1-6
D: .
V: TRBV6-1

DNA: TGTGCCAGCAGCTCTGACAGGGGGTTACAAGAGACCCAGTACTTC
CDR3: CASSSDRGLQETQYF
J: TRBJ2-5
D: TRBD1
V: TRBV7-9

DNA: TGTGCCAGCAGTCCCGGGACAGGGGGTAGCAATCAGCCCCAGCATTTT
CDR3: CASSPGTGGSNQPQHF
J: TRBJ1-5
D: TRBD1
V: TRBV6-6

DNA: TGTGCCAGCAGTGAAGGGTCTAGCGGGAGCTACGAGCAGTACTTC
CDR3: CASSEGSSGSYEQYF
J: TRBJ2-7
D: TRBD2
V: TRBV6-1

DNA: TGTGCCAGCAGCACTTTATCAGGGGAAGGGTATGGCTACACCTTC
CDR3: CASSTLSGEGYGYTF
J: TRBJ1-2
D: .
V: TRBV7-9

DNA: TGTGCCAGCAGCCCGACAGGGAGCAATCAGCCCCAGCATTTT
CDR3: CASSPTGSNQPQHF
J: TRBJ1-5
D: TRBD1
V: TRBV6-5

DNA: TGTGCCAGCAGTTACTCGAAGGATCAGCCCCAGCATTTT
CDR3: CASSYSKDQPQHF
J: TRBJ1-5
D: .
V: TRBV6-6

DNA: TGTGCCAGCATTGGGACTAGCGGGACTGGTACGCAGTATTTT
CDR3: CASIGTSGTGTQYF
J: TRBJ2-3
D: TRBD2
V: TRBV28